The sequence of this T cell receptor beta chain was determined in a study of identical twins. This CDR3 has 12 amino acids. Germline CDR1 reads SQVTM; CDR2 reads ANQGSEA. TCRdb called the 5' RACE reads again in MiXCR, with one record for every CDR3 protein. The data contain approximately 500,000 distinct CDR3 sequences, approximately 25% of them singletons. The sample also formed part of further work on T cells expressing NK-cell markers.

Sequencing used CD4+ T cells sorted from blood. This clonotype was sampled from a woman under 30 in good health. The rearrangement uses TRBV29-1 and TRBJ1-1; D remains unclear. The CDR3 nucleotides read TGCACCGCGAGACGGTTGAACACTGAAGCTTTCTTT. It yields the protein CTARRLNTEAFF.